This T cell receptor beta chain originates from a study of T cells in Graves' hyperthyroidism and ophthalmopathy. Across the study: Once the initial diagnosis was made, peripheral blood was obtained before any treatment.

From RNA transcripts, TCR beta CDR3 regions were amplified. HTBI primers were employed in a first-round RT-PCR of the TCR CDR3. TCRdb independently ran MiXCR on the multiplex PCR reads; one entry per CDR3 protein. The profile shows 530,000 or so distinct CDR3 sequences, approximately 25% of them singletons. Germline trimming cut 5 bases from V and 2 bases from J; bases unmatched to any gene: 8. This CDR3 contains 15 residues. Germline-derived CDR1 and CDR2 are SGHTA and FQGNSA. This receptor was taken from a woman in her 30s with Graves' ophthalmopathy. This sequence joins TRBV7-2 and TRBJ2-7; 8 bases fit TRBD1. Sequenced: blood. The CDR3 sequence is CASSKDRVAPYEQYF. In nucleotides, the CDR3 is TGTGCCAGCAGCAAGGACAGGGTGGCCCCCTACGAGCAGTACTTC.